The rows below give T cell receptor beta chains drawn from one sample of a study of beta chain features in type 1 diabetes. Sequencing used immunoSEQ multiplex PCR; TCRdb keeps in-frame clones, though not all of them. The sample lists approximately 250,000 clones, roughly 24% occurring once. What was sequenced was naive CD4+ T cells from blood. These receptors all stem from a woman in her 30s with type 1 diabetes. Each CDR3 is given with its conserved first and last residue. D genes are given only for firm matches. Clone size, where shown, is once, few, many, or a class for clones that have expanded.

cdr3_nt cdr3_aa d_call j_call clone_size v_call
TGCGCCAGCAGGGAGGGAGAACGAATTGAGCAGTTCTTC CASREGERIEQFF NA TRBJ2-1 few TRBV23-1
TGTGCCAGCAGTTACAGGCGGGAAAGGACCTACGAGCAGTACTTC CASSYRRERTYEQYF NA TRBJ2-7 NA TRBV6-6
TGTGCCAGCTCACCCATTACAGGGGTTGAGCCCTACGAGCAGTACTTC CASSPITGVEPYEQYF TRBD1 TRBJ2-7 few TRBV18
TGTGCCACCAGCAGATCACAACAGGGAAAGGCTGAAGCTTTCTTT CATSRSQQGKAEAFF NA TRBJ1-1 NA TRBV15
TGTGCCAGCACCTTCGCGGATCAGCCCCAGCATTTT CASTFADQPQHF NA TRBJ1-5 NA TRBV7-3
TGTGCCAGCAGCCCCCGGGACTACAATGAGCAGTTCTTC CASSPRDYNEQFF NA TRBJ2-1 NA TRBV9
TGTGCCAGCAGCTTGACTGAGACCCAGTACTTC CASSLTETQYF NA TRBJ2-5 few TRBV5-6
TGCGCCAGCAGCCACGGGGAGAGCTCCTACGAGCAGTACTTC CASSHGESSYEQYF NA TRBJ2-7 few TRBV4-1
TGTGCCAGCGGGCTCACAGATACGCAGTATTTT CASGLTDTQYF NA TRBJ2-3 few TRBV7-9
TGCAGCGTTGAAGGACAGGCCTACACCGGGGAGCTGTTTTTT CSVEGQAYTGELFF NA TRBJ2-2 few TRBV29-1
TGCGCCAGCAGTGAGTCCGCGGGATCCTACAATGAGCAGTTCTTC CASSESAGSYNEQFF NA TRBJ2-1 few TRBV10-1
TGTGCCAGCAGTACGGAAAACATTCAGTACTTC CASSTENIQYF NA TRBJ2-4 few TRBV6-1
TGTGCCAGCAGTTACCCGCGGGGGAGCACAGATACGCAGTATTTT CASSYPRGSTDTQYF TRBD2 TRBJ2-3 few TRBV6-6
TGCGCCAGCACCAGTTTCGGTGGGGCGTCCGACACAGATACGCAGTATTTT CASTSFGGASDTDTQYF NA TRBJ2-3 few TRBV4-1
TGTGCCTGGAGTGTACTAATCGGACATCGGTACTTC CAWSVLIGHRYF NA TRBJ2-7 NA TRBV30
TGCGCCAGCAGCCTACTCACCCCAGGAGATACGCAGTATTTT CASSLLTPGDTQYF NA TRBJ2-3 NA TRBV5-1
TGTGCCAGCAGCCCCAGGACTAGCAATGAGCAGTTCTTC CASSPRTSNEQFF TRBD2 TRBJ2-1 few TRBV7-9
TGTGCCAGCTCACCGGAGAGTGCTAACTATGGCTACACCTTC CASSPESANYGYTF NA TRBJ1-2 NA TRBV18
TGTGCCTGGGGTCGGGGGTTTTACGAGCAGTACTTC CAWGRGFYEQYF NA TRBJ2-7 NA TRBV30
TGTGCCACCAGCAGAGATACAGCGGGAGCAAGGGAGCAGTTCTTC CATSRDTAGAREQFF TRBD2 TRBJ2-1 NA TRBV15
TGTGCCATCACCATTACCGGGACAGGGGGCGCCGGACGGCAGTACTTC CAITITGTGGAGRQYF TRBD1 TRBJ2-7 few TRBV10-3
TGTGCCAGCAGTCCCCTAGGGGATGGCTACACCTTC CASSPLGDGYTF NA TRBJ1-2 few TRBV28
TGTGCCAGCAGCTTCGGTAAGCCGAACACTGAAGCTTTCTTT CASSFGKPNTEAFF NA TRBJ1-1 few TRBV5-6
TGTGCCAGCTTACCGGGACAGGGGAACGATGAGCAGTTCTTC CASLPGQGNDEQFF TRBD1 TRBJ2-1 NA TRBV7-9
TGCAGCGTTTGCGTAGCGATGCAAGAGACCCAGTACTTC CSVCVAMQETQYF NA TRBJ2-5 few TRBV29-1
TGCGCCAGCAGCCAAGTGGGGGGCACCGGGGAGCTGTTTTTT CASSQVGGTGELFF NA TRBJ2-2 few TRBV4-1
TGTGCCACCAGCAGAGATCTCGAGGCACAGTACTTC CATSRDLEAQYF NA TRBJ2-4 few TRBV15
TGTGCCTGGACAGAGGGACAGAGCACAGATACGCAGTATTTT CAWTEGQSTDTQYF TRBD1 TRBJ2-3 NA TRBV30
TGTGCCAGCAGCTTCGCGGAGGGGACGGCAACTAATGAAAAACTGTTTTTT CASSFAEGTATNEKLFF NA TRBJ1-4 few TRBV5-8
TGTGCCAGTAGTTCGTTAAATAGCAATCAGCCCCAGCATTTT CASSSLNSNQPQHF NA TRBJ1-5 NA TRBV19
TGTGCCAGCAGCTTAGTTTTAGCGGAAAACATTCAGTACTTC CASSLVLAENIQYF NA TRBJ2-4 few TRBV7-2
TGTGCCAGCAGCGTAGCTACGGAGAACGAGCAGTACTTC CASSVATENEQYF NA TRBJ2-7 NA TRBV9
TGTGCCAGCAGCTTAGAGGGATGGGCAGATACGCAGTATTTT CASSLEGWADTQYF NA TRBJ2-3 few TRBV7-3
TGCGCCAGCAGATCCCCATTGGGGACTAGCGGGATCAGCACAGATACGCAGTATTTT CASRSPLGTSGISTDTQYF TRBD2 TRBJ2-3 few TRBV5-1
TGCAGCGCAGCCATACCAGGGATGGCTCAGCCCCAGCATTTT CSAAIPGMAQPQHF NA TRBJ1-5 NA TRBV29-1
TGTGCCAGCTCACCAATCGAGGGGGAAGAGCAGTACTTC CASSPIEGEEQYF NA TRBJ2-7 NA TRBV18
TGTGCCAGCTCCCCTAATACAGATGACTATGGCTACACCTTC CASSPNTDDYGYTF NA TRBJ1-2 NA TRBV18
TGCAGCGGACGGGTAGTTTTCGATGAGCAGTTCTTC CSGRVVFDEQFF NA TRBJ2-1 NA TRBV29-1
TGTGCCAGCAGTGACCCCGGACAGGGGGTGGACGAGCAGTACTTC CASSDPGQGVDEQYF TRBD1 TRBJ2-7 NA TRBV25-1
TGTGCCAGCAGTTATCGACAGGGCGAGTATGGCTACACCTTC CASSYRQGEYGYTF TRBD1 TRBJ1-2 few TRBV6-5
TGCGCCAGCAGCCAGGGGACTAGCGTCTACAATGAGCAGTTCTTC CASSQGTSVYNEQFF TRBD2 TRBJ2-1 few TRBV4-1
TGTGCCAGCAGTCAATCCCGAGGGTTGGCGGGAGCAGTCTACAATGAGCAGTTCTTC CASSQSRGLAGAVYNEQFF TRBD2 TRBJ2-1 NA TRBV7-2
TGTGCCTGGAGTGCAGGGAGGGCGCGCAACTACGAGCAGTACTTC CAWSAGRARNYEQYF TRBD2 TRBJ2-7 once TRBV30
TGTGCCAGCAGTTCGACGACTAGCTGGGAGGTGTACTTC CASSSTTSWEVYF TRBD2 TRBJ2-7 NA TRBV27
TGTGCCAGCAGCCAAGAAATGGCTCAGGGTGAAGCTTTCTTT CASSQEMAQGEAFF NA TRBJ1-1 NA TRBV4-2
TGTGCCAGTAGTATTGGGACTAGCGGGAGTAATGAGCAGTTCTTC CASSIGTSGSNEQFF TRBD2 TRBJ2-1 NA TRBV19
TGTGCCAGCAGTCACAGGGGTTCCGGGGAGCTGTTTTTT CASSHRGSGELFF TRBD1 TRBJ2-2 NA TRBV6-6
TGTGCCAGCAGTTACTCCCAGGATCAGCCCCAGCATTTT CASSYSQDQPQHF NA TRBJ1-5 few TRBV6-5